Listed below are T cell receptor beta chains from one sample, sequenced in a study of blood T cell repertoires in COVID-19. Sequenced by immunoSEQ multiplex PCR; TCRdb stores in-frame clones only, minus some. The sample includes 400,000 or so clones, about 88% of them seen just once. The sample taken for sequencing was peripheral blood. All receptors derive from a woman aged 40 to 50 with COVID-19, enrolled during active disease. Each CDR3 is given with its conserved first and last residue. The D gene is left open where the match is weak. Rows may omit the clone size; those that give it use once, few, many or a size class.

TRBV4-3	.	TRBJ2-2	.	TGCGCCAGCAGCCGGACTTCGGGTAGCACCGGGGAGCTGTTTTTT	CASSRTSGSTGELFF
TRBV5-1	.	TRBJ2-5	.	TGCGCCAGCAGCCGCTTGGTATTGAGCCAAGAGACCCAGTACTTC	CASSRLVLSQETQYF
TRBV24-1	.	TRBJ2-2	TRBD2	TGTGCCACCAGTGATTTGCAACGGGGGGGGAACACCGGGGAGCTGTTTTTT	CATSDLQRGGNTGELFF
TRBV27	.	TRBJ1-2	TRBD1	TGTGCCAGCAGTTTATTGGGACAGGAACACTATGGCTACACCTTC	CASSLLGQEHYGYTF
TRBV10-3	.	TRBJ1-5	.	TGTGCCATCGGACAGAACAATCAGCCCCAGCATTTT	CAIGQNNQPQHF
TRBV6-5	.	TRBJ1-1	.	TGTGCCAGCAGTTATTGGACCCCCGGGGGGTACACTGAAGCTTTCTTT	CASSYWTPGGYTEAFF
TRBV28	.	TRBJ1-5	TRBD1	TGTGCCAGCAGGTGGGACAGTAATAGCAATCAGCCCCAGCATTTT	CASRWDSNSNQPQHF
TRBV19	.	TRBJ2-6	TRBD1	TGTGCCAGTAGTATGTTGACAGGGCCGGACCGGCCTTCTGGGGCCAACGTCCTGACTTTC	CASSMLTGPDRPSGANVLTF
TRBV10-1	.	TRBJ1-1	TRBD1	TGCGCCACCTCGACAGGGGTGAACACTGAAGCTTTCTTT	CATSTGVNTEAFF
TRBV5-1	.	TRBJ2-2	TRBD1	TGCGCCAGCAGCTTGCGGGACAGTAACGCCGGGGAGCTGTTTTTT	CASSLRDSNAGELFF
TRBV6-5	.	TRBJ1-4	.	TGTGCCAGCAGTTACAGGGAGCCTCATGAAAAACTGTTTTTT	CASSYREPHEKLFF
TRBV7-2	.	TRBJ1-2	.	TGTGCCAGCAGCTTAGAGCGGGACGAGCAGGCTCTCTATGGCTACACCTTC	CASSLERDEQALYGYTF
TRBV7-2	.	TRBJ1-2	.	TGTGCCAGCAGCTCCCCACCGACAGGAAACTATGGCTACACCTTC	CASSSPPTGNYGYTF
TRBV29-1	.	TRBJ1-1	TRBD1	TGCAGCGTCCTGACAGGGTTGAACACTGAAGCTTTCTTT	CSVLTGLNTEAFF
TRBV5-4	once	TRBJ1-6	.	TGTGCCAGCAGCTTGGCCCATACGGGGGGCGCTTCACCCCTCCACTTT	CASSLAHTGGASPLHF
TRBV5-1	.	TRBJ2-5	.	TGCGCCAGCAGCTTGTATCCGGGGGAGACCCAGTACTTC	CASSLYPGETQYF
TRBV7-9	.	TRBJ2-2	.	TGTGCCAGCAGCTTAGGAGGCAGGGCCCCCACCGGGGAGCTGTTTTTT	CASSLGGRAPTGELFF
TRBV7-9	.	TRBJ1-6	.	TGTGCCAGCAGCTCTAAAAGGGGGGAGGGTAATTCACCCCTCCACTTT	CASSSKRGEGNSPLHF
TRBV19	few	TRBJ1-5	.	TGTGCCAGTAGTAATTACAGGGTAGATCAGCCCCAGCATTTT	CASSNYRVDQPQHF
TRBV5-8	.	TRBJ1-1	.	TGTGCCAGCAGCTTAGGACTTACGAGTGCTGAAGCTTTCTTT	CASSLGLTSAEAFF
TRBV11-1	.	TRBJ2-7	.	TGTGCCAGCAGCAACAGAGAGGGCCCCTACGAGCAGTACTTC	CASSNREGPYEQYF
TRBV6-6	.	TRBJ2-6	TRBD1	TGTGCCAGCAGTTACGAGGGGGCTCACGTCCTGACTTTC	CASSYEGAHVLTF
TRBV15	.	TRBJ1-1	.	TGTGCCACCAGCAGAGATAAAGGACAGAGAAAGATGAACACTGAAGCTTTCTTT	CATSRDKGQRKMNTEAFF
TRBV29-1	.	TRBJ1-2	.	TGCAGCGTTTCCTCTTTCCCGGGGGTTTCGTATGGCTACACCTTC	CSVSSFPGVSYGYTF
TRBV7-2	few	TRBJ1-1	.	TGTGCCAGCAGCCTTGCCAGGGCGAAAAACACTGAAGCTTTCTTT	CASSLARAKNTEAFF
TRBV10-3	once	TRBJ2-7	TRBD1	TGTGCCATCGGGAACAGGGGGAACTACGAGCAGTACTTC	CAIGNRGNYEQYF
TRBV5-4	.	TRBJ2-2	.	TGTGCCAGCAGCTCCCCTAGCGATAGCGGGGAGCTGTTTTTT	CASSSPSDSGELFF
TRBV21-1	.	TRBJ1-1	.	TGTGCCAGCAGACCGACCCTCGCAGGAATTGAAGCTTTCTTT	CASRPTLAGIEAFF
TRBV6-2/TRBV6-3	.	TRBJ1-4	TRBD1	TGTGCCAGCAGTTACCTCGGGACAGGGGATGAAAAACTGTTTTTT	CASSYLGTGDEKLFF
TRBV25-1	.	TRBJ1-2	.	TGTGCCAGCAGTGTTGCGGGTGGCTATGGCTACACCTTC	CASSVAGGYGYTF
TRBV7-2	once	TRBJ1-4	TRBD1	TGTGCCAGCAGCTGGAGACAGGGCTATAATGAAAAACTGTTTTTT	CASSWRQGYNEKLFF
TRBV20-1	.	TRBJ1-4	.	TGCAGTGCTAGGAAACGAGGAAAACTGTTTTTT	CSARKRGKLFF
TRBV5-6	once	TRBJ1-3	.	TGTGCCAGCAGCCTACAGTTACGCTCTGGAAACACCATATATTTT	CASSLQLRSGNTIYF
TRBV4-3	.	TRBJ1-1	TRBD1	TGCGCCAGCAGCCTTTGGCCTGGGACAGTGGACACTGAAGCTTTCTTT	CASSLWPGTVDTEAFF
TRBV28	.	TRBJ1-1	.	TGTGCCAGCAGTTTATGGTCGAGTACTGAAGCTTTCTTT	CASSLWSSTEAFF
TRBV28	.	TRBJ2-5	.	TGTGCCAGCAGTATTGCGGGGGCCGGGGCAGAGACCCAGTACTTC	CASSIAGAGAETQYF
TRBV3-1/TRBV3-2	once	TRBJ2-5	TRBD2	TGTGCCAGCAGCTGGGGCGGGGGGAAAGAGACCCAGTACTTC	CASSWGGGKETQYF
TRBV7-7	.	TRBJ2-7	.	TGTGCTAGCAGCAACAGGCCCTACGAGCAGTACTTC	CASSNRPYEQYF
TRBV5-6	.	TRBJ1-5	.	TGTGCCAGCAGCTTCTCGGGGAATCAGCCCCAGCATTTT	CASSFSGNQPQHF